This T cell receptor (beta chain) was found in a study of monozygotic twins with inflammatory bowel disease. General study findings and limits: IBD patients exhibited fewer clonotypes shared with other individuals than healthy twins, particularly with disease activity. Among T cells, the various subtypes were not distinguishable. Inverse Simpson values showed less TCRbeta diversity in IBD patients than in their healthy co-twins.

TCRdb re-called the 5' RACE reads and gives one entry per CDR3 protein, without DNA. Its table lists hundreds of thousands of distinct CDR3 sequences. The CDR3 covers 13 residues. From germline, CDR1 is SGHNT and CDR2 YENEEA. About this clonotype itself: Its specificity is not known.

Sample: blood. The clonotype originates from a human donor with ulcerative colitis or Crohn's disease, or a healthy co-twin of an affected twin (not recorded which). The chain joins TRBV11-3 to TRBJ2-1; TCRdb indicates TRBD1, and absent DNA this call remains unverified. The CDR3 is CASSFATGNEQFF.